These 10 T cell receptor beta chains originate from one sample sequenced in a study of blood T cell repertoires in COVID-19. Some clones are missing from TCRdb's copy, which holds only in-frame ones; the method was immunoSEQ multiplex PCR. There are 150,000 to 200,000 clones in the sample; more than 75% occur only once, and less than 20% lies in the top ten. Sample: PBMCs or T cells enriched from blood (not recorded which). Receptors were obtained from a woman aged 45-60 years with acute COVID-19.

The sample holds one count of this clone. The J gene is TRBJ1-5, the V gene TRBV9; no definite D call. Trimming cost V 3 bases and J 6 bases, with 16 bases left between them. This CDR3 has 15 amino acids. Germline CDR1 and CDR2: SGDLS and YYNGEE. The CDR3 loop is CASSALPGPRQPQHF. The CDR3, as DNA: TGTGCCAGCAGCGCCCTCCCTGGGCCGCGTCAGCCCCAGCATTTT.

This clone was counted only a few times. V gene TRBV3-1 (or the pseudogene TRBV3-2) combines with J gene TRBJ1-2, with 8 bases matching TRBD1. The germline gives CDR1 LGHDT, CDR2 YNNKEL (reference sequence). The CDR3 contains 13 residues. The junction had 9 bases not matched to a gene; V was cut back by 7 bases and J by 8 bases. Here the CDR3 DNA reads TGTGCCAGCACCCAGGGGGCGCATTACGGCTACACCTTC. Its translation: CASTQGAHYGYTF.

The chain has TRBV7-9 and TRBJ1-6; possibly TRBD1 for D (6 bases). The germline CDR1 and CDR2 sequences are SEHNR and FQNEAQ (reference sequence). Trimming left V 3 bases short and J 7 bases short, with 10 bases between. This CDR3 has 14 residues. CDR3 DNA: TGTGCCAGCAGCTTTACCACAGGGAATTCACCCCTCCACTTT. Translation gives CASSFTTGNSPLHF.

The chain couples TRBV5-6 to TRBJ1-1, with a possible D match to TRBD1 (6 bases). With 8 bases removed from V and 3 bases from J, the gap between germline ends came to 23 bases. The CDR3 is made up of 16 amino acids. Germline V lookup: CDR1 SGHDT, CDR2 YYEEEE. The CDR3 region is CARVAGVYPEDTEAFF. The DNA of the CDR3 is TGTGCCAGAGTGGCAGGGGTCTACCCCGAGGACACTGAAGCTTTCTTT.

V gene TRBV5-1 combines with J gene TRBJ1-4, with D unclear. Germline CDR1 and CDR2: SGHRS and YFSETQ. The CDR3 has 14 residues. Deletions cut 0 bases from V and 2 bases from J, with 5 bases between. CDR3 in DNA: TGCGCCAGCAGCTTGGCAGTGACTAATGAAAAACTGTTTTTT. It codes for CASSLAVTNEKLFF.

The V gene is TRBV6-5, the J gene TRBJ2-6, with D maybe TRBD1 (6 bases). Germline CDR1 and CDR2: MNHEY and SVGAGI. The CDR3 loop spans 16 amino acids. Trimming shortened V by 3 bases and J by 4 bases, and 13 bases separated the two germline ends. CDR3 sequence (DNA): TGTGCCAGCAGTTATTGGGCAGGGGTCGGGGCCAACGTCCTGACTTTC. This codes for CASSYWAGVGANVLTF.

Written as DNA, the CDR3 is TGTGCCAGCAGCCCAGCCGCGGGACAGTCGGTAGGCTACACCTTC. Its protein product is CASSPAAGQSVGYTF. The chain combines TRBV9 with TRBJ1-2, with TRBD1 identical over 7 bases. Per the germline V gene, CDR1 is SGDLS and CDR2 is YYNGEE. The CDR3 length is 15 residues. J was trimmed by 8 bases and V by 4 bases; bases with no gene match: 14.

V is TRBV19 and J is TRBJ1-1; possible D gene TRBD1, 6 bases. Trimming stripped 3 bases from V and 1 base from J, with 12 bases between. Germline V gene data show CDR1 as LNHDA and CDR2 as SQIVND (reference sequence). The CDR3 sequence is 15 residues long. CDR3 coding DNA: TGTGCCAGTAGTATTGGACAGAACAAGAACACTGAAGCTTTCTTT. Translation: CASSIGQNKNTEAFF.

This clone was recorded only once. Other DNA sequences in the sample encode the same CDR3. The chain employs TRBV28 and TRBJ1-6, with TRBD1 matching over 10 bases. CDR1 and CDR2 from the germline V gene are MDHEN and SYDVKM. The V gene end was trimmed by 5 bases and the J gene end by 5 bases; junction bases not matched to a gene: 3. The CDR3 is 15 amino acids. The CDR3 loop is CASSPGQGNNSPLHF. Here the CDR3 DNA reads TGTGCCAGCAGTCCGGGACAGGGGAATAATTCACCCCTCCACTTT.

This clone is medium-sized. The V call is TRBV28, the J call TRBJ1-5; 7 bases agree with TRBD1. Germline assignment: CDR1 MDHEN and CDR2 SYDVKM. The J segment lost 2 bases and the V segment lost 3 bases, leaving 10 bases of the junction unmatched. This CDR3 region has 17 residues. CDR3 sequence reads: CASSFPIGTVGNQPQHF. In nucleotides, the CDR3 is TGTGCCAGCAGTTTTCCCATTGGGACAGTTGGCAATCAGCCCCAGCATTTT.